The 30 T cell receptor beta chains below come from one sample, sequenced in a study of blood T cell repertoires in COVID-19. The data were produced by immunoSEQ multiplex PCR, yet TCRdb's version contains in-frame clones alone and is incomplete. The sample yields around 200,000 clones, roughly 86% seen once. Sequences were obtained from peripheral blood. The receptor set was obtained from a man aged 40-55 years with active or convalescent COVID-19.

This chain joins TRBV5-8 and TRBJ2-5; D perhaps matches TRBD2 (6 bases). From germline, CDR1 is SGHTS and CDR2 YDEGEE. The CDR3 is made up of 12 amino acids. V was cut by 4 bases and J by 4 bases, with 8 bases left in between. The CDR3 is CASSRRGETQYF. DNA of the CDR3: TGTGCCAGCAGCAGGAGGGGAGAGACCCAGTACTTC.

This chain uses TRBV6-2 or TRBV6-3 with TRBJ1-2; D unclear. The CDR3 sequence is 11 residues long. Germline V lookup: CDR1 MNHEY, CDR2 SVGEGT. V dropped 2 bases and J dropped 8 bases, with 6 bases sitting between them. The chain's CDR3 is CASSYEGGYTF. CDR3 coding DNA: TGTGCCAGCAGTTACGAGGGCGGCTACACCTTC.

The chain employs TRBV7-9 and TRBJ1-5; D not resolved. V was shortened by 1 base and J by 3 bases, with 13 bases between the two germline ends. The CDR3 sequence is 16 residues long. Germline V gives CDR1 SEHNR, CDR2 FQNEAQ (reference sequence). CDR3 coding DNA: TGTGCCAGCAGCTTAGATGGCCCGAGGTTCAATCAGCCCCAGCATTTT. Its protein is CASSLDGPRFNQPQHF. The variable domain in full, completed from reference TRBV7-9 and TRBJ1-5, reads DTGVSQNPRHKITKRGQNVTFRCDPISEHNRLYWYRQTLGQGPEFLTYFQNEAQLEKSRLLSDRFSAERPKGSFSTLEIQRTEQGDSAMYLCASSLDGPRFNQPQHFGDGTRLSIL.

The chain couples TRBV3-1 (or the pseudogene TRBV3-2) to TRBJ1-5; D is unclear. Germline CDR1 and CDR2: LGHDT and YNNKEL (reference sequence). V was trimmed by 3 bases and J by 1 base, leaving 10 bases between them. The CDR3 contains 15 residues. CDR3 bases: TGTGCCAGCAGCCAGCAACCTCGGAGCAATCAGCCCCAGCATTTT. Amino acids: CASSQQPRSNQPQHF.

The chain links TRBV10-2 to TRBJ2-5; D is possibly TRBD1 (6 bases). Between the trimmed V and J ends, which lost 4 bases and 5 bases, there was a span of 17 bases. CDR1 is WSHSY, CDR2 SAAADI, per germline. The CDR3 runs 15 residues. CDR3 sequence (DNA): TGCGCCAGCAGTGCGCACTCAGGGGTCAGGGAGACCCAGTACTTC. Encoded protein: CASSAHSGVRETQYF.

CDR3: CASSPGQNSPLHF. CDR3 nucleotide sequence: TGTGCCAGCAGCCCCGGACAGAATTCACCCCTCCACTTT. The V call is TRBV7-8, the J call TRBJ1-6; perhaps TRBD1 as D (6 bases). V lost 5 bases and J lost 7, with 9 bases in between. The length of the CDR3 is 13 residues. The germline V gene has CDR1 SGHVS and CDR2 FQNEAQ.

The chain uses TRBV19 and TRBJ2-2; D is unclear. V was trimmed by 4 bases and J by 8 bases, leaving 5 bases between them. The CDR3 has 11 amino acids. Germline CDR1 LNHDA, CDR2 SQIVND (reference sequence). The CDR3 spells CASSTLGELFF. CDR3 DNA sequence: TGTGCCAGTAGTACCTTGGGGGAGCTGTTTTTT.

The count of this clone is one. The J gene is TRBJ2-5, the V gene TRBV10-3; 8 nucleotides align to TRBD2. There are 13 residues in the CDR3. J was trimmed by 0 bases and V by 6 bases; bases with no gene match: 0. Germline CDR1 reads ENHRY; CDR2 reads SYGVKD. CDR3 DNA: TGTGCCATCAGCGGGGGGGACCAAGAGACCCAGTACTTC. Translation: CAISGGDQETQYF.

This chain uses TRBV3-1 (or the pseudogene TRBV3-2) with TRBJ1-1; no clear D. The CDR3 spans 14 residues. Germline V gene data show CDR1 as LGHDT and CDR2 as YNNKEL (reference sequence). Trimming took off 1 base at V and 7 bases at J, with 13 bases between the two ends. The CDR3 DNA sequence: TGTGCCAGCAGCCAAGCCGTGGGCATCGTTGAAGCTTTCTTT. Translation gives CASSQAVGIVEAFF.

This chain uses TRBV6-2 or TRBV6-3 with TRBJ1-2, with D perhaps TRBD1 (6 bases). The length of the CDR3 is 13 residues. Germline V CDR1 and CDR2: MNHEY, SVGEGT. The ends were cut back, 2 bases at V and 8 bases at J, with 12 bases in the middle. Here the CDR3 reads CASSYTGKEGYTF. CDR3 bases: TGTGCCAGCAGTTACACAGGGAAAGAAGGCTACACCTTC.

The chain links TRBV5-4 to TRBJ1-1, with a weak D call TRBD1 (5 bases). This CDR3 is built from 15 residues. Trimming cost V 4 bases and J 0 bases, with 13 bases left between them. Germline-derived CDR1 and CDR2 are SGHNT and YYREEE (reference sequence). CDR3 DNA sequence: TGTGCCAGCAGCGGGAGGGGCCGCATGAACACTGAAGCTTTCTTT. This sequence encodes CASSGRGRMNTEAFF. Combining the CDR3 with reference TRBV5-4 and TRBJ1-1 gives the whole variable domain ETGVTQSPTHLIKTRGQQVTLRCSSQSGHNTVSWYQQALGQGPQFIFQYYREEENGRGNFPPRFSGLQFPNYSSELNVNALELDDSALYLCASSGRGRMNTEAFFGQGTRLTVV.

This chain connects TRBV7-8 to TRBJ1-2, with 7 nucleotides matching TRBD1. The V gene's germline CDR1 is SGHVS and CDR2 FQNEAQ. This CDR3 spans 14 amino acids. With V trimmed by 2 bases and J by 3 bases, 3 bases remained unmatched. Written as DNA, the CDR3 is TGTGCCAGCAGCTTACTAACAGGGGACTATGGCTACACCTTC. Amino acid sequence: CASSLLTGDYGYTF.

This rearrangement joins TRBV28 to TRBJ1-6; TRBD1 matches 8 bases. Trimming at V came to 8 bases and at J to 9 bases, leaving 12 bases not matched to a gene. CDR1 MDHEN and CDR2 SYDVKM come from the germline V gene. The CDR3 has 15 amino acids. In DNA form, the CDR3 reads TGTGCCAGCCGTGTCCCCGGGACAGGTTTTTCACCCCTCCACTTT. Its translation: CASRVPGTGFSPLHF.

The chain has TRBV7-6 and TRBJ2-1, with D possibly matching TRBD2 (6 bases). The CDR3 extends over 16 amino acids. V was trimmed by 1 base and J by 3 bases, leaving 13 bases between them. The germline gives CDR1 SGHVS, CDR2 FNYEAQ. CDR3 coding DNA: TGTGCCAGCAGCTTAGATGGGACTGCAAACTACAATGAGCAGTTCTTC. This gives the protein CASSLDGTANYNEQFF.

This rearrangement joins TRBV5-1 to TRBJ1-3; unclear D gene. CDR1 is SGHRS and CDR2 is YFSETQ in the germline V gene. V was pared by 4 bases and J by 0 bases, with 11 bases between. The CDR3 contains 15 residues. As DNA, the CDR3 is TGCGCCAGCAGCGAGGGCCCATCCTCTGGAAACACCATATATTTT. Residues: CASSEGPSSGNTIYF. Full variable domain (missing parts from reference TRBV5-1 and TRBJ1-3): KAGVTQTPRYLIKTRGQQVTLSCSPISGHRSVSWYQQTPGQGLQFLFEYFSETQRNKGNFPGRFSGRQFSNSRSEMNVSTLELGDSALYLCASSEGPSSGNTIYFGEGSWLTVV.

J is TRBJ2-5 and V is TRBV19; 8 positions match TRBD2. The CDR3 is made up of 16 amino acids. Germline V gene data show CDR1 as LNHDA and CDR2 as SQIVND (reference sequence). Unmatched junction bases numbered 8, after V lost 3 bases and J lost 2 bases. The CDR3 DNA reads TGTGCCAGTAGTATTGACGGCGGGGGGACTCAAGAGACCCAGTACTTC. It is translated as CASSIDGGGTQETQYF.

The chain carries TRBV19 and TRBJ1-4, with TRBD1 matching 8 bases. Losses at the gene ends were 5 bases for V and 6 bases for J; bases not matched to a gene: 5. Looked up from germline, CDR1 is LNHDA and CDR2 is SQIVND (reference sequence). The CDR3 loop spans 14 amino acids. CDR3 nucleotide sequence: TGTGCCAGTAGTTCTCCGGGACAGGATGAAAAACTGTTTTTT. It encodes CASSSPGQDEKLFF.

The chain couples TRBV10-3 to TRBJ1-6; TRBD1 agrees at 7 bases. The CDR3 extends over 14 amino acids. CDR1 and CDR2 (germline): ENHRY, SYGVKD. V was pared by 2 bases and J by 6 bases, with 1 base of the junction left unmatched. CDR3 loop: CAISEQGVNSPLHF. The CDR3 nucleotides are TGTGCCATCAGTGAGCAGGGGGTTAATTCACCCCTCCACTTT.

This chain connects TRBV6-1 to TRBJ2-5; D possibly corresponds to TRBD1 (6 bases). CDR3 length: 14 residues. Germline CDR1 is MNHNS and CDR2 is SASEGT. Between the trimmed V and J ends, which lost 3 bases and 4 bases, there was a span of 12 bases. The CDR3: CASSDRTEAETQYF. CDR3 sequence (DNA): TGTGCCAGCAGTGACCGGACAGAGGCAGAGACCCAGTACTTC.

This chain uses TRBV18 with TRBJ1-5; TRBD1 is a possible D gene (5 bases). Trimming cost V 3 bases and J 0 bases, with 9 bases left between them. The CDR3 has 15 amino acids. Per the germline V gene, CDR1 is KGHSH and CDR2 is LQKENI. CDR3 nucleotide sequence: TGTGCCAGCTCACCGCAGGGAAATAGCAATCAGCCCCAGCATTTT. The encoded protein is CASSPQGNSNQPQHF.

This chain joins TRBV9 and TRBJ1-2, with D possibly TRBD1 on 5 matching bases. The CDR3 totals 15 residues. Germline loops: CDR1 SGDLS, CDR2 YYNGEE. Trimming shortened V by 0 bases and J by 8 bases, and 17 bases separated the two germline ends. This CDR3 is CASSVEGDLPNGYTF. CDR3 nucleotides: TGTGCCAGCAGCGTAGAAGGGGATCTTCCCAACGGCTACACCTTC.

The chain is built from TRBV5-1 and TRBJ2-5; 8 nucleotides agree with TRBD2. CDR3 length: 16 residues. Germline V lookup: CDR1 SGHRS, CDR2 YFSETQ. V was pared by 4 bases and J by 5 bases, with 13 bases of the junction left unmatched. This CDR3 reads CASSQGRAGVQETQYF. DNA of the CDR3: TGCGCCAGCAGCCAGGGACGAGCGGGGGTGCAGGAGACCCAGTACTTC.

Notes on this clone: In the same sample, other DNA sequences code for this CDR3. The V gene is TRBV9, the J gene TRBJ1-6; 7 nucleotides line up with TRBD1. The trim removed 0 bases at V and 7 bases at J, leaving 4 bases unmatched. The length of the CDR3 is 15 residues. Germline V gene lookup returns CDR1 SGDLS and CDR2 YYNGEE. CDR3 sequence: CASSVGDRENSPLHF. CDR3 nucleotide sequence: TGTGCCAGCAGCGTAGGGGACAGAGAAAATTCACCCCTCCACTTT.

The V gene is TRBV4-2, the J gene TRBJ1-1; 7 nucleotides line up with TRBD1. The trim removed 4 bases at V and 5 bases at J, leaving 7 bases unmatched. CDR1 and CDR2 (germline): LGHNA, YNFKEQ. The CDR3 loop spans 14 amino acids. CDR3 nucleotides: TGTGCCAGCAGCCCCGGACAGGAGGCTACTGAAGCTTTCTTT. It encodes CASSPGQEATEAFF.

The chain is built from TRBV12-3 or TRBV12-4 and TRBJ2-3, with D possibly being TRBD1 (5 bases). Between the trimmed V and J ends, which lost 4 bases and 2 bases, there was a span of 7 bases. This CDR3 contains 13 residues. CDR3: CASSSRATDTQYF. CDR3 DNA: TGTGCCAGCAGTTCCAGGGCCACAGATACGCAGTATTTT.

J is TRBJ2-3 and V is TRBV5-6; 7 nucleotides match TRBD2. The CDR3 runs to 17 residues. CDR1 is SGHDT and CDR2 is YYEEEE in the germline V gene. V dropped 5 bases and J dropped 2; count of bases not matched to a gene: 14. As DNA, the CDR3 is TGTGCCAGCAGGCCGACTCGAGCGGGGCGCAACACAGATACGCAGTATTTT. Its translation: CASRPTRAGRNTDTQYF.

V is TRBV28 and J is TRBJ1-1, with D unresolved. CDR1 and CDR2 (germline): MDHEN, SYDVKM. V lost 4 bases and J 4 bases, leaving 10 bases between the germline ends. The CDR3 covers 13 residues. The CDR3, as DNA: TGTGCCAGCAGTTCCCCCAGTGTCACTGAAGCTTTCTTT. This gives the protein CASSSPSVTEAFF.

The CDR3 nucleotides are TGCGCCAGCAGCCCTACTAGCGGGGGGCCCTACGAGCAGTACTTC. Translation gives CASSPTSGGPYEQYF. The chain combines TRBV5-1 with TRBJ2-7; 12 nucleotides match TRBD2. With V trimmed by 4 bases and J by 2 bases, 4 bases remained unmatched. The CDR3 runs to 15 residues. Germline values: CDR1 SGHRS, CDR2 YFSETQ.

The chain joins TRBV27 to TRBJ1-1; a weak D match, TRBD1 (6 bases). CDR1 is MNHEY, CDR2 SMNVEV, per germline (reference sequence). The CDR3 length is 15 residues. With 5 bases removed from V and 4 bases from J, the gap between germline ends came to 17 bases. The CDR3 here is CASSPLQGSFTEAFF. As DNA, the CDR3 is TGTGCCAGCAGTCCATTACAGGGATCTTTCACTGAAGCTTTCTTT.

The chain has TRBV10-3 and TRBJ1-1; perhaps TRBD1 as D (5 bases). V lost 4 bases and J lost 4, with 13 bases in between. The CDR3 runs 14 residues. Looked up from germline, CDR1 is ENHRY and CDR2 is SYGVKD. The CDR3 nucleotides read TGTGCCATCAGTGGCGGAGGGGTGGGCACTGAAGCTTTCTTT. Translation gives CAISGGGVGTEAFF.